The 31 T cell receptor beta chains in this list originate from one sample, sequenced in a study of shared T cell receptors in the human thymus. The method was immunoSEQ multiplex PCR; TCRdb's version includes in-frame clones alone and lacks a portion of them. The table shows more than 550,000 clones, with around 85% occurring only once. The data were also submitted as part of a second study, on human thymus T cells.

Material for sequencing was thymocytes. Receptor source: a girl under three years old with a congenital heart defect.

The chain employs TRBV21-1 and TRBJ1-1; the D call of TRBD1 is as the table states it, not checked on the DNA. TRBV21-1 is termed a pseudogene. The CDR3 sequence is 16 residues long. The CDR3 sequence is CASSNGSNGHLTEAFF. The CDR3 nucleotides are TGTGCCAGCAGCAATGGCAGCAATGGGCATCTCACTGAAGCTTTCTTT.

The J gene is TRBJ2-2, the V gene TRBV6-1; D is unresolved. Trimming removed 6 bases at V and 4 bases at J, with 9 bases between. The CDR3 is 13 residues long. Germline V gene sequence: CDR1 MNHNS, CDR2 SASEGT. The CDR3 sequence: CASRGVSTGELFF. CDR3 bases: TGTGCCAGCAGGGGCGTTAGCACCGGGGAGCTGTTTTTT.

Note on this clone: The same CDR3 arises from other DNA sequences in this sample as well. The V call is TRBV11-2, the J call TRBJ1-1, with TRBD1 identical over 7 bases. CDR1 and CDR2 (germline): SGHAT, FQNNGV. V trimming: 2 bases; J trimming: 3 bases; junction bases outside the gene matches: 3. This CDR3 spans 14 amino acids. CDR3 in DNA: TGTGCCAGCAGCTTAAACAGGGGCGACACTGAAGCTTTCTTT. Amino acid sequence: CASSLNRGDTEAFF.

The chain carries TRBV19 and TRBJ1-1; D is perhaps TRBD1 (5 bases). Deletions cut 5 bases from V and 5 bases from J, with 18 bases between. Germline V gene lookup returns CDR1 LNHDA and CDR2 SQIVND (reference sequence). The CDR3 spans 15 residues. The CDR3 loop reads CASSSGRAGSTEAFF. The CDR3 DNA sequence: TGTGCCAGTAGTTCCGGCAGGGCTGGCTCAACTGAAGCTTTCTTT. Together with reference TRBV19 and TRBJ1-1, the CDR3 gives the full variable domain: DGGITQSPKYLFRKEGQNVTLSCEQNLNHDAMYWYRQDPGQGLRLIYYSQIVNDFQKGDIAEGYSVSREKKESFPLTVTSAQKNPTAFYLCASSSGRAGSTEAFFGQGTRLTVV.

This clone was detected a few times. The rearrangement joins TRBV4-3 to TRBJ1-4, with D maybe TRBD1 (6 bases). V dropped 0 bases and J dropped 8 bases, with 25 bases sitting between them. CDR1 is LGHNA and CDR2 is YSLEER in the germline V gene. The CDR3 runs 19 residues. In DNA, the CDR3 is TGCGCCAGCAGCCAAGAGCATCCAGGGGCGGGCTTTCGGGGCGAAAAACTGTTTTTT. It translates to CASSQEHPGAGFRGEKLFF.

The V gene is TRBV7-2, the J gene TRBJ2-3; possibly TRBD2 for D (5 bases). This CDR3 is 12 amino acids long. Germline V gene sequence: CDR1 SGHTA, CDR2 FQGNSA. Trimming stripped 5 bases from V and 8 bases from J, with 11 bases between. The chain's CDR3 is CASSPLRVTQYF. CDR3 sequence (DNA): TGTGCCAGCAGCCCATTGAGGGTTACGCAGTATTTT.

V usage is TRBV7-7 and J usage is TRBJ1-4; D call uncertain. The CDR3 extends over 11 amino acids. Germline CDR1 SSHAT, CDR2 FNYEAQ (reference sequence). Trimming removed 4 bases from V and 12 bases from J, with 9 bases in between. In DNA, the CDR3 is TGTGCCAGCAGCTCCCCTCTAGAACTGTTTTTT. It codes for CASSSPLELFF.

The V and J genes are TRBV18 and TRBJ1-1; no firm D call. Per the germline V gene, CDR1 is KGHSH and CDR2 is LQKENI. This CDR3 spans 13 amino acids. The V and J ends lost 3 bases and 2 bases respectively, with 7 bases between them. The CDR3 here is CASSPRPNTEAFF. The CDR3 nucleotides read TGTGCCAGCTCACCGAGGCCTAACACTGAAGCTTTCTTT.

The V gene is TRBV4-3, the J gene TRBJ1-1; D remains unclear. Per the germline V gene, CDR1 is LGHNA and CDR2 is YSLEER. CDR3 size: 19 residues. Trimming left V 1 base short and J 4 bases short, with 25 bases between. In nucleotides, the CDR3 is TGCGCCAGCAGCCAAGGGGGTCGAGGCGCCCGGGAGAGGGTCACTGAAGCTTTCTTT. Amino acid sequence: CASSQGGRGARERVTEAFF.

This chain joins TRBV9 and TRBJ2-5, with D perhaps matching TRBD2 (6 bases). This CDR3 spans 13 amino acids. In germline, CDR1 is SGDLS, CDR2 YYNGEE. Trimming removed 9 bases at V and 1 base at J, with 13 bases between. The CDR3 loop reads CATRRVTQETQYF. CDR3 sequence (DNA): TGTGCCACCAGGAGGGTAACCCAAGAGACCCAGTACTTC.

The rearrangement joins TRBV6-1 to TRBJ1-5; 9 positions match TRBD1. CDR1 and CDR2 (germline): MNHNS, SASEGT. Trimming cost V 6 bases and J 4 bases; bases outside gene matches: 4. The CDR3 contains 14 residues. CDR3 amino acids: CASSTGTGNQPQHF. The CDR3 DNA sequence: TGTGCCAGCAGCACCGGGACAGGGAATCAGCCCCAGCATTTT.

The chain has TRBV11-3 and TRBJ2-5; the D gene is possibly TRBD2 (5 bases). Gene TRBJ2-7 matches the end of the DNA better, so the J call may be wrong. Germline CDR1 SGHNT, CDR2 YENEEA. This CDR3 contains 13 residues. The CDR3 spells CASSLGRAYEQYF. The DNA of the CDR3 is TGTGCCAGCAGCTTAGGGCGGGCCTACGAGCAGTACTTC.

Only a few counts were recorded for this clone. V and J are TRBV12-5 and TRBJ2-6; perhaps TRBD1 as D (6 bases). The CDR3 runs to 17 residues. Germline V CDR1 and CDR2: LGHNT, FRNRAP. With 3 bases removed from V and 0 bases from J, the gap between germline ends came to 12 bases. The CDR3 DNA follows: TGTGCTAGTGGTTTATACAGGGTAGGCTCTGGGGCCAACGTCCTGACTTTC. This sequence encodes CASGLYRVGSGANVLTF.

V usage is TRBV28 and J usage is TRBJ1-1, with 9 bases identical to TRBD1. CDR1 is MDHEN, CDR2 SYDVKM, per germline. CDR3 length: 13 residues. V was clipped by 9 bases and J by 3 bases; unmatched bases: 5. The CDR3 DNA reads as TGTGCCAGTGAGGGACAGGGCGACACTGAAGCTTTCTTT. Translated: CASEGQGDTEAFF.

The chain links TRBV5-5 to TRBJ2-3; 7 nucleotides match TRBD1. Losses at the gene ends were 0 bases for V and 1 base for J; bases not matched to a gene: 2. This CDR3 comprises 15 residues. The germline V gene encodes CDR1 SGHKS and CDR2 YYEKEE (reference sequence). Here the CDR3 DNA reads TGTGCCAGCAGCTTGGGGACAGGAGGCACAGATACGCAGTATTTT. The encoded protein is CASSLGTGGTDTQYF.

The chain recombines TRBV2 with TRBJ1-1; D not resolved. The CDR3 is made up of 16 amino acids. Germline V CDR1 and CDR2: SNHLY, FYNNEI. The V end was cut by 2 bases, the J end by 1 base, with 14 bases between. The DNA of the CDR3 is TGTGCCAGCAGTGAAATAAGGAGGGTGGAGAACACTGAAGCTTTCTTT. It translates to CASSEIRRVENTEAFF.

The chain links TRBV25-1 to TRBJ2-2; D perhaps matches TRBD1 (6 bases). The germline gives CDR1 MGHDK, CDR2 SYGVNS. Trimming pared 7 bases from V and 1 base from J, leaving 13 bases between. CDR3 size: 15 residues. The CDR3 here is CASNGQKGNTGELFF. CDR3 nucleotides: TGTGCCAGCAACGGACAGAAGGGGAACACCGGGGAGCTGTTTTTT.

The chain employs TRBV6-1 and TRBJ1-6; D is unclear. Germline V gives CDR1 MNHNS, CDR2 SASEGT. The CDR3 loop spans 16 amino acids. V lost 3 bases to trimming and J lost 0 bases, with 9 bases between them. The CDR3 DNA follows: TGTGCCAGCAGTGACAGTCACAACTCCTATAATTCACCCCTCCACTTT. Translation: CASSDSHNSYNSPLHF.

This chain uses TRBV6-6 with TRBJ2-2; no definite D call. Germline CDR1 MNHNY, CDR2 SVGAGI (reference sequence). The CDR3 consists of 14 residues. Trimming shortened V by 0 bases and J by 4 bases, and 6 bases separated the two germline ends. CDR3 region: CASSYSNGTGELFF. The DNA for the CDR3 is TGTGCCAGCAGTTACTCGAACGGCACCGGGGAGCTGTTTTTT.

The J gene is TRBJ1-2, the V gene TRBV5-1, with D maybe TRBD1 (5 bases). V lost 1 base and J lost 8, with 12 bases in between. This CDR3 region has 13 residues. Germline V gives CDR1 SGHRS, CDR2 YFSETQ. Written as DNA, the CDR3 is TGCGCCAGCAGCTTGAGGACAACCGGGGGCTACACCTTC. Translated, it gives CASSLRTTGGYTF.

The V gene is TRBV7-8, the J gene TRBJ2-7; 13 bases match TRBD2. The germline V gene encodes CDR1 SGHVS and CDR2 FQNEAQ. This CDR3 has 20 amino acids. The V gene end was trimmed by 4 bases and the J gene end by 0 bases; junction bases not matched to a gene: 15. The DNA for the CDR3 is TGTGCCAGCAGCTACTACCCGGGACTAGCGGGAAACGAGAGCTCCTACGAGCAGTACTTC. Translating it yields CASSYYPGLAGNESSYEQYF.

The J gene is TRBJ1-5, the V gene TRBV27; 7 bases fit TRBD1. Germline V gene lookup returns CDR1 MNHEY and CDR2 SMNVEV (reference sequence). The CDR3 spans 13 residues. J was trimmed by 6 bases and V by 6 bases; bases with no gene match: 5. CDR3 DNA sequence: TGTGCCAGCAGCCCGAGACAGGGTCAGCCCCAGCATTTT. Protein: CASSPRQGQPQHF.

In DNA form, the CDR3 reads TGTGCCAGCAGCTTAGCGACTAGCGCAGGGGTAAACTATGGCTACACCTTC. Amino acid sequence: CASSLATSAGVNYGYTF. The chain recombines TRBV7-8 with TRBJ1-2, with a possible D match to TRBD1 (6 bases). This CDR3 comprises 17 residues. With 0 bases removed from V and 2 bases from J, the gap between germline ends came to 16 bases. The germline V gene has CDR1 SGHVS and CDR2 FQNEAQ.

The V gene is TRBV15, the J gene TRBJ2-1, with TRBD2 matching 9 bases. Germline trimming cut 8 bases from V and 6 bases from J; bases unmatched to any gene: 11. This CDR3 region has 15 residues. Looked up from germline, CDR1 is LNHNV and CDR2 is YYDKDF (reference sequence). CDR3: CATREGGGAPNEQFF. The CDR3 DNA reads TGTGCCACCCGTGAGGGCGGGGGGGCCCCCAATGAGCAGTTCTTC.

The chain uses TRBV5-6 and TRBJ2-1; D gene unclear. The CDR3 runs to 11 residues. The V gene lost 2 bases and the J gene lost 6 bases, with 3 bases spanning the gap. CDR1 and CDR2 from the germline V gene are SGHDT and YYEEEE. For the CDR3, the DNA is TGTGCCAGCAGCTTAGCCAATGAGCAGTTCTTC. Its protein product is CASSLANEQFF.

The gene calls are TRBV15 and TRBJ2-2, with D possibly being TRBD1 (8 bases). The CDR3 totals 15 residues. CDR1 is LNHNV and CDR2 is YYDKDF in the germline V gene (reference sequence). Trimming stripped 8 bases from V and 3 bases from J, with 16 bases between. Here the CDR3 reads CATGGGQVDTGELFF. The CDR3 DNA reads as TGTGCCACCGGGGGGGGACAGGTAGACACCGGGGAGCTGTTTTTT.

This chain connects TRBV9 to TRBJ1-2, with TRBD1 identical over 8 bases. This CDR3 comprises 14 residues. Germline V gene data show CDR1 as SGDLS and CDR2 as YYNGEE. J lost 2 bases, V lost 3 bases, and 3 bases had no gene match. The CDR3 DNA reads TGTGCCAGCAGCGGACGACAGGGGAACTATGGCTACACCTTC. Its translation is CASSGRQGNYGYTF.

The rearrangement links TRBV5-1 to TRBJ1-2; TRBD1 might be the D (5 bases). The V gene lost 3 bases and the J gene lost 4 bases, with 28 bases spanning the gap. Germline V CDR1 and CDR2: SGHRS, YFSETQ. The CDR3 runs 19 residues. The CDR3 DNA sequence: TGCGCCAGCAGCTGTAGTATGGGATTAAGGGGTGGGGCCGGCTATGGCTACACCTTC. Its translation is CASSCSMGLRGGAGYGYTF.

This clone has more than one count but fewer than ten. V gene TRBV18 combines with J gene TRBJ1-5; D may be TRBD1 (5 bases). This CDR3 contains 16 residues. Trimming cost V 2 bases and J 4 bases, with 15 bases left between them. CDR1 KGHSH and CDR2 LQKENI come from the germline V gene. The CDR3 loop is CASSPAGRSPNQPQHF. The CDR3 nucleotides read TGTGCCAGCTCACCAGCAGGGAGGAGCCCTAATCAGCCCCAGCATTTT.

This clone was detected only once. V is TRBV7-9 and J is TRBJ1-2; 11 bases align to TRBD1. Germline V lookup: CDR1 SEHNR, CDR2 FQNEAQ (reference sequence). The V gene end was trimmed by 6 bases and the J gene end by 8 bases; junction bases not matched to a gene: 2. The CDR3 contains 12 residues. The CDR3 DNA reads TGTGCCAGCAGTCGGACAGGGGGCGGCTACACCTTC. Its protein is CASSRTGGGYTF. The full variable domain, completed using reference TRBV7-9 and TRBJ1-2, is DTGVSQNPRHKITKRGQNVTFRCDPISEHNRLYWYRQTLGQGPEFLTYFQNEAQLEKSRLLSDRFSAERPKGSFSTLEIQRTEQGDSAMYLCASSRTGGGYTFGSGTRLTVV.

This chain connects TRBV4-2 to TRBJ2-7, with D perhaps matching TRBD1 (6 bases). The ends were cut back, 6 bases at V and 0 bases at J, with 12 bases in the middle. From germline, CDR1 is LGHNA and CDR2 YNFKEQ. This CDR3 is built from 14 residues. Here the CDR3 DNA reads TGTGCCAGCAGGCGAAAGGGGGACTCCTACGAGCAGTACTTC. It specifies CASRRKGDSYEQYF.